Each of the 26 T cell receptor beta chains below was sequenced from the same sample in a study of cytomegalovirus exposure and HLA in healthy donors. The PCR made use of 60 Vbeta and 13 Jbeta primers. Only in-frame clones appear in the TCRdb table, and some are missing; sequencing was by immunoSEQ multiplex PCR. The sample consists of 100,000 or so clones, roughly 82% of them appearing once. Sequencing input: PBMCs. These receptors were taken from a woman younger than 30 in good health and CMV-seronegative.

CDR3 in amino acids: CASSPGTAPKGSPLHF. The CDR3 bases are TGTGCCAGCAGCCCCGGGACAGCGCCGAAGGGTTCACCCCTCCACTTT. The rearrangement uses TRBV28 and TRBJ1-6; 7 bases agree with TRBD1. V lost 6 bases, J lost 9 bases, and 14 bases stayed unmatched. Germline-derived CDR1 and CDR2 are MDHEN and SYDVKM. There are 16 residues in the CDR3.

This clone has only one observation. The V gene is TRBV27, the J gene TRBJ2-7; 9 bases agree with TRBD1. This CDR3 is built from 13 residues. CDR1 and CDR2 from the germline V gene are MNHEY and SMNVEV (reference sequence). Unmatched junction bases numbered 2, after V lost 6 bases and J lost 2 bases. The CDR3 protein is CASRRTGAYEQYF. The CDR3 DNA is TGTGCCAGCAGACGGACAGGGGCCTACGAGCAGTACTTC.

The rearrangement links TRBV19 to TRBJ2-1; perhaps TRBD2 as D (5 bases). Germline V gene sequence: CDR1 LNHDA, CDR2 SQIVND (reference sequence). Trimming removed 3 bases from V and 4 bases from J, with 19 bases in between. The CDR3 loop spans 17 amino acids. CDR3 sequence reads: CASSMSGETALYNEQFF. The CDR3 DNA reads as TGTGCCAGTAGTATGTCCGGGGAGACTGCATTATACAATGAGCAGTTCTTC.

The chain is built from TRBV7-6 and TRBJ2-1; tentatively, D is TRBD2 (6 bases). The CDR3 is 13 amino acids. Germline CDR1 is SGHVS and CDR2 is FNYEAQ. V lost 1 base, J lost 7 bases, and 8 bases lay in between. The CDR3 DNA sequence: TGTGCCAGCAGCTTAGGGACTACTAATGAGCAGTTCTTC. Amino acid sequence: CASSLGTTNEQFF.

The V and J genes are TRBV28 and TRBJ1-1; possibly TRBD1 for D (5 bases). Per the germline V gene, CDR1 is MDHEN and CDR2 is SYDVKM. Trimming removed 1 base from V and 3 bases from J, with 18 bases in between. The CDR3 totals 17 residues. The CDR3 protein is CASSLSRWGQDHTEAFF. In DNA form, the CDR3 reads TGTGCCAGCAGTTTATCCCGCTGGGGCCAGGACCACACTGAAGCTTTCTTT.

With respect to this clone: The sample carries other DNA sequences with the same CDR3. The gene calls are TRBV7-2 and TRBJ1-1; D might be TRBD1 (6 bases). Between the trimmed V and J ends, which lost 5 bases and 1 base, there was a span of 8 bases. This CDR3 region has 13 residues. Per the germline V gene, CDR1 is SGHTA and CDR2 is FQGNSA. CDR3 DNA sequence: TGTGCCAGCAGCCTGGACAGGAACACTGAAGCTTTCTTT. It translates to CASSLDRNTEAFF.

J is TRBJ1-2 and V is TRBV20-1; 7 bases map to TRBD1. The J segment lost 8 bases and the V segment lost 6 bases, leaving 6 bases of the junction unmatched. The CDR3 runs to 11 residues. Germline-derived CDR1 and CDR2 are DFQATT and SNEGSKA (reference sequence). The CDR3 bases are TGCAGTGCCAGGGGGACGTGGGGCTACACCTTC. Translation gives CSARGTWGYTF.

The chain employs TRBV7-3 and TRBJ2-1; 7 nucleotides match TRBD2. V shed 1 base, J shed 5 bases, and the junction held 14 bases outside the gene matches. In germline, CDR1 is SGHTA, CDR2 FQGTGA. This CDR3 has 18 residues. CDR3 loop: CASSLKPPSGPTNNEQFF. The CDR3, as DNA: TGTGCCAGCAGCTTAAAACCCCCTAGCGGCCCAACCAACAATGAGCAGTTCTTC.

The chain combines TRBV11-1 with TRBJ2-3; D is ambiguous. Germline CDR1 reads SGHAT; CDR2 reads FQDESV (reference sequence). Trimming shortened V by 3 bases and J by 9 bases, and 7 bases separated the two germline ends. The CDR3 loop spans 11 amino acids. The CDR3 here is CASSFSTTQYF. CDR3 DNA sequence: TGTGCCAGCAGCTTCTCCACAACGCAGTATTTT.

The chain joins TRBV18 to TRBJ2-7; the match to TRBD1 covers 8 bases. V was pared by 3 bases and J by 7 bases, with 14 bases of the junction left unmatched. The CDR3 covers 16 residues. Germline V gives CDR1 KGHSH, CDR2 LQKENI. CDR3 sequence: CASSPLHTTGAREQYF. CDR3 sequence (DNA): TGTGCCAGCTCACCTCTGCACACGACAGGGGCCAGAGAGCAGTACTTC.

The gene calls are TRBV30 and TRBJ2-7, with D possibly being TRBD2 (6 bases). CDR1 GTSNPN and CDR2 SVGIG come from the germline V gene (reference sequence). Trimming removed 2 bases from V and 7 bases from J, with 12 bases in between. This CDR3 has 12 amino acids. CDR3 sequence reads: CAWSLPREEQYF. The CDR3 region has the DNA TGTGCCTGGAGTTTACCGCGGGAAGAGCAGTACTTC.

This chain uses TRBV5-1 with TRBJ1-4, with a tentative D call TRBD1 (5 bases). In germline, CDR1 is SGHRS, CDR2 YFSETQ. V lost 2 bases to trimming and J lost 0 bases, with 11 bases between them. There are 16 residues in the CDR3. The CDR3 region is CASSFGGAATNEKLFF. CDR3 nucleotides: TGCGCCAGCAGCTTCGGTGGGGCTGCAACTAATGAAAAACTGTTTTTT. Together with reference TRBV5-1 and TRBJ1-4, the CDR3 gives the full variable domain: KAGVTQTPRYLIKTRGQQVTLSCSPISGHRSVSWYQQTPGQGLQFLFEYFSETQRNKGNFPGRFSGRQFSNSRSEMNVSTLELGDSALYLCASSFGGAATNEKLFFGSGTQLSVL.

The chain links TRBV9 to TRBJ2-3, with D maybe TRBD2 (7 bases). The germline V gene has CDR1 SGDLS and CDR2 YYNGEE. V lost 0 bases and J lost 0, with 14 bases in between. This CDR3 has 17 amino acids. CDR3 bases: TGTGCCAGCAGCGTAGGGAGGGGGGGGCCGAGCACAGATACGCAGTATTTT. As protein: CASSVGRGGPSTDTQYF.

This chain connects TRBV28 to TRBJ1-2, with 8 bases that match TRBD1. Germline lookup yields CDR1 MDHEN and CDR2 SYDVKM. The CDR3 has 16 residues. V shed 2 bases, J shed 2 bases, and the junction held 7 bases outside the gene matches. CDR3 residues: CASSLQGAPLNYGYTF. The CDR3 DNA reads TGTGCCAGCAGTTTACAGGGGGCGCCTTTGAACTATGGCTACACCTTC.

V is TRBV7-9 and J is TRBJ1-2; TRBD1 agrees at 8 bases. After removal of 3 bases from V and 1 base from J, the junction contained 7 bases not matched to a gene. The length of the CDR3 is 16 residues. Germline V gene lookup returns CDR1 SEHNR and CDR2 FQNEAQ (reference sequence). The CDR3 spells CASSLTGAGGNYGYTF. As DNA, the CDR3 is TGTGCCAGCAGCTTGACAGGGGCTGGGGGTAACTATGGCTACACCTTC.

The chain recombines TRBV6-5 with TRBJ1-1, with 8 bases lining up with TRBD1. Per germline, CDR1 MNHEY and CDR2 SVGAGI. The CDR3 totals 13 residues. V was clipped by 1 base and J by 7 bases; unmatched bases: 2. DNA of the CDR3: TGTGCCAGCAGTTACTGGGACAGGCTTGAAGCTTTCTTT. Protein product: CASSYWDRLEAFF.

This clone came up once. V and J are TRBV28 and TRBJ1-4; D remains unclear. Germline V gene sequence: CDR1 MDHEN, CDR2 SYDVKM. The CDR3 covers 13 residues. The V gene lost 0 bases and the J gene lost 6 bases, with 5 bases spanning the gap. In DNA, the CDR3 is TGTGCCAGCAGTTTATGGGGAGATGAAAAACTGTTTTTT. This sequence encodes CASSLWGDEKLFF.

The chain uses TRBV5-4 and TRBJ2-2; 9 nucleotides match TRBD1. CDR3 length equals 17 residues. Trimming at V came to 2 bases and at J to 2 bases, leaving 7 bases not matched to a gene. From germline, CDR1 is SGHNT and CDR2 YYREEE (reference sequence). CDR3 sequence reads: CASSLAGQGINTGELFF. The CDR3 DNA follows: TGTGCCAGCAGCTTAGCGGGACAGGGCATAAACACCGGGGAGCTGTTTTTT.

The chain combines TRBV13 with TRBJ2-1, with D possibly TRBD2 on 6 matching bases. Trimming shortened V by 3 bases and J by 0 bases, and 15 bases separated the two germline ends. The CDR3 length is 17 residues. CDR1 PRHDT and CDR2 FYEKMQ come from the germline V gene (reference sequence). The CDR3 DNA is TGTGCCAGCAGCTTCATGTTGGCGGGGAGCTCCTACAATGAGCAGTTCTTC. Protein: CASSFMLAGSSYNEQFF.

The V gene is TRBV7-9, the J gene TRBJ2-3; 8 bases map to TRBD2. Germline-derived CDR1 and CDR2 are SEHNR and FQNEAQ (reference sequence). This CDR3 comprises 16 residues. Germline trimming cut 1 base from V and 2 bases from J; bases unmatched to any gene: 5. This CDR3 reads CASSLDLAGYTDTQYF. The DNA of the CDR3 is TGTGCCAGCAGCTTAGATTTAGCGGGGTACACAGATACGCAGTATTTT. Complete variable domain (other parts from reference TRBV7-9 and TRBJ2-3): DTGVSQNPRHKITKRGQNVTFRCDPISEHNRLYWYRQTLGQGPEFLTYFQNEAQLEKSRLLSDRFSAERPKGSFSTLEIQRTEQGDSAMYLCASSLDLAGYTDTQYFGPGTRLTVL.

CDR3 bases: TGCGCCAGCAGCCAACCCATGTTATATCGACAGGGGGCGGTCGGCTACACCTTC. Residues: CASSQPMLYRQGAVGYTF. The chain has TRBV4-1 and TRBJ1-2, with 10 bases identical to TRBD1. The CDR3 consists of 18 residues. The V gene's germline CDR1 is MGHRA and CDR2 YSYEKL. Losses at the gene ends were 2 bases for V and 8 bases for J; bases not matched to a gene: 17.

J is TRBJ1-1 and V is TRBV7-2; D is perhaps TRBD1 (6 bases). Looked up from germline, CDR1 is SGHTA and CDR2 is FQGNSA. Trimming cost V 4 bases and J 1 base, with 13 bases left between them. The CDR3 is made up of 15 amino acids. CDR3 amino acids: CASSSGDTGNTEAFF. Written as DNA, the CDR3 is TGTGCCAGCAGCTCAGGGGACACGGGGAACACTGAAGCTTTCTTT.

Concerning this clone itself: A read error may account for a junction end that differs from germline. J is TRBJ2-7 and V is TRBV4-1; possibly TRBD2 for D (5 bases). This CDR3 is 15 amino acids long. Germline CDR1 MGHRA, CDR2 YSYEKL. CDR3 sequence: CASSQEGGSSYEQYF. CDR3 nucleotides: TGTGCCAGCAGCCAAGAAGGTGGGAGCTCCTACGAGCAGTACTTC.

The rearrangement links TRBV6-1 to TRBJ2-3; D is perhaps TRBD1 (6 bases). This CDR3 contains 16 residues. Germline V gene sequence: CDR1 MNHNS, CDR2 SASEGT. V was cut by 3 bases and J by 1 base, with 14 bases left in between. The chain's CDR3 is CASSDYPGGRTDTQYF. The CDR3 region has the DNA TGTGCCAGCAGTGATTACCCTGGGGGCCGCACAGATACGCAGTATTTT.

The chain's CDR3 is CASSLYTGDSNQPQHF. CDR3 nucleotides: TGTGCCAGCAGTTTATATACAGGGGATAGCAATCAGCCCCAGCATTTT. This rearrangement joins TRBV27 to TRBJ1-5; 7 bases fit TRBD1. The J segment lost 0 bases and the V segment lost 1 base, leaving 3 bases of the junction unmatched. There are 16 residues in the CDR3. Germline lookup yields CDR1 MNHEY and CDR2 SMNVEV (reference sequence).

This chain links TRBV9 with TRBJ2-3; D gene ambiguous. This CDR3 is 13 amino acids long. Germline CDR1 is SGDLS and CDR2 is YYNGEE. V lost 2 bases and J lost 1, with 5 bases in between. In nucleotides, the CDR3 is TGTGCCAGCAGCGTCCAGGGCACAGATACGCAGTATTTT. Its translation: CASSVQGTDTQYF.